These 17 T cell receptor beta chains were all obtained from the same sample, sequenced in a study of blood T cell repertoires in COVID-19. TCRdb keeps only in-frame clones here, not all; method: immunoSEQ multiplex PCR. This table holds about 130,000 clones, approximately 89% found once. The sample was peripheral blood. The receptors were gathered from a human donor in a cohort sampled during active COVID-19.

The V and J genes are TRBV19 and TRBJ2-2, with D maybe TRBD2 (5 bases). Germline assignment: CDR1 LNHDA and CDR2 SQIVND (reference sequence). Trimming shortened V by 0 bases and J by 7 bases, and 6 bases separated the two germline ends. The CDR3 is made up of 13 amino acids. This CDR3 is CASSIEEVGELFF. Here the CDR3 DNA reads TGTGCCAGTAGTATAGAGGAGGTCGGGGAGCTGTTTTTT.

Points on this clone: Mismatch with germline at one junction end may stem from a read error. The rearrangement links TRBV7-2 to TRBJ2-2, with a tentative D call TRBD2 (5 bases). CDR3 length equals 15 residues. Germline V gives CDR1 SGHTA, CDR2 FQGNSA. Here the CDR3 reads CASTLGRANTGELFF. The CDR3 DNA reads as TGTGCCAGCACCCTAGGACGGGCGAACACCGGGGAACTGTTTTTT. The whole variable domain, filled in from reference TRBV7-2 and TRBJ2-2, reads GAGVSQSPSNKVTEKGKDVELRCDPISGHTALYWYRQSLGQGLEFLIYFQGNSAPDKSGLPSDRFSAERTGGSVSTLTIQRTQQEDSAVYLCASTLGRANTGELFFGEGSRLTVL.

The chain combines TRBV30 with TRBJ1-3; 7 nucleotides line up with TRBD1. V was pared by 8 bases and J by 1 base, with 5 bases of the junction left unmatched. Germline CDR1 and CDR2: GTSNPN and SVGIG (reference sequence). The CDR3 length is 13 residues. The chain's CDR3 is CARRGRSGNTIYF. As DNA, the CDR3 is TGTGCCCGAAGGGGGCGATCTGGAAACACCATATATTTT. The full variable domain, with the rest looked up from reference TRBV30 and TRBJ1-3, is SQTIHQWPATLVQPVGSPLSLECTVEGTSNPNLYWYRQAAGRGLQLLFYSVGIGQISSEVPQNLSASRPQDRQFILSSKKLLLSDSGFYLCARRGRSGNTIYFGEGSWLTVV.

The chain uses TRBV5-4 and TRBJ2-3; 12 bases align to TRBD1. Trimming at V came to 4 bases and at J to 4 bases, leaving 13 bases not matched to a gene. Per germline, CDR1 SGHNT and CDR2 YYREEE (reference sequence). The CDR3 runs to 18 residues. CDR3 bases: TGTGCCAGCAGCGGGTCGCGTGCCGGGACAGGGGGCGCAGATACGCAGTATTTT. This encodes CASSGSRAGTGGADTQYF. Drawing the rest from reference TRBV5-4 and TRBJ2-3, the complete variable domain is ETGVTQSPTHLIKTRGQQVTLRCSSQSGHNTVSWYQQALGQGPQFIFQYYREEENGRGNFPPRFSGLQFPNYSSELNVNALELDDSALYLCASSGSRAGTGGADTQYFGPGTRLTVL.

The genes are TRBV29-1 and TRBJ2-1; 9 nucleotides line up with TRBD1. The CDR3 has 17 residues. The germline gives CDR1 SQVTM, CDR2 ANQGSEA. Unmatched junction bases numbered 14, after V lost 4 bases and J lost 4 bases. CDR3 bases: TGCAGCGTTGGGGGACAGGGAGGAGAATCTGGGTACAATGAGCAGTTCTTC. Protein: CSVGGQGGESGYNEQFF.

CDR3 amino acids: CASSHPVGLAGDSEQYV. The CDR3 nucleotides are TGTGCCAGCAGTCACCCGGTAGGGCTAGCGGGAGATTCCGAGCAGTACGTC. The V gene is TRBV7-6, the J gene TRBJ2-7; 10 nucleotides match TRBD2. J lost 6 bases, V lost 6 bases, and 17 bases had no gene match. CDR1 and CDR2 from the germline V gene are SGHVS and FNYEAQ. The CDR3 runs to 17 residues.

The chain carries TRBV7-2 and TRBJ2-6; no firm D call. The V gene's germline CDR1 is SGHTA and CDR2 FQGNSA. Trimming pared 2 bases from V and 2 bases from J, leaving 16 bases between. The CDR3 contains 18 residues. The CDR3 DNA is TGTGCCAGCAGCTTACCCAGACAAACCCTGGCTGGGGCCAACGTCCTGACTTTC. This translates into CASSLPRQTLAGANVLTF.

This chain uses TRBV18 with TRBJ1-2; D not certain. This CDR3 spans 13 amino acids. The V end lost 3 bases, the J end lost 6 bases, and 11 bases lay between the germline ends. Germline V gene lookup returns CDR1 KGHSH and CDR2 LQKENI. Written as DNA, the CDR3 is TGTGCCAGCTCACCTTCCGGAAGCGATGGCTACACCTTC. Translation gives CASSPSGSDGYTF.

The V gene is TRBV9, the J gene TRBJ2-7, with 12 bases fitting TRBD2. V shed 4 bases and J 4 bases; nucleotides not matched to a gene: 6. The CDR3 consists of 15 residues. Germline V gene lookup returns CDR1 SGDLS and CDR2 YYNGEE. CDR3 amino acids: CASSPRTSGAYEQYF. The DNA for the CDR3 is TGTGCCAGCAGCCCCCGGACTAGCGGGGCTTACGAGCAGTACTTC.

V gene TRBV27 combines with J gene TRBJ2-1; 7 bases fit TRBD2. The CDR3 is made up of 17 amino acids. CDR1 is MNHEY, CDR2 SMNVEV, per germline (reference sequence). The V segment lost 5 bases and the J segment 6 bases; nucleotides outside the gene matches: 16. CDR3 bases: TGTGCCAGCAGTCTGGGGGGGGTGAGTTTCCTCCCCAATGAGCAGTTCTTC. Protein: CASSLGGVSFLPNEQFF.

The chain links TRBV24-1 to TRBJ2-1, with a tentative D call TRBD2 (6 bases). The V gene lost 4 bases and the J gene lost 8 bases, with 20 bases spanning the gap. The CDR3 is made up of 16 amino acids. CDR1 and CDR2 (germline): KGHDR, SFDVKD. CDR3 DNA: TGTGCCACCAGTGACCCGGCGGGACTGTGGGTCGATGAGCAGTTCTTC. Amino acids: CATSDPAGLWVDEQFF.

CDR3 residues: CASSFRTSFLTGELFF. DNA of the CDR3: TGTGCCAGCAGCTTTCGGACTAGCTTTTTAACCGGGGAGCTGTTTTTT. The V and J genes are TRBV5-6 and TRBJ2-2; 8 nucleotides line up with TRBD2. The CDR3 consists of 16 residues. The germline CDR1 and CDR2 sequences are SGHDT and YYEEEE. The J segment lost 5 bases and the V segment lost 2 bases, leaving 8 bases of the junction unmatched. Drawing the rest from reference TRBV5-6 and TRBJ2-2, the complete variable domain is DAGVTQSPTHLIKTRGQQVTLRCSPKSGHDTVSWYQQALGQGPQFIFQYYEEEERQRGNFPDRFSGHQFPNYSSELNVNALLLGDSALYLCASSFRTSFLTGELFFGEGSRLTVL.

The chain combines TRBV7-2 with TRBJ2-1, with 16 positions matching TRBD2. With V trimmed by 2 bases and J by 8 bases, 9 bases remained unmatched. Germline CDR1 is SGHTA and CDR2 is FQGNSA. The CDR3 covers 18 residues. The CDR3 region is CASSLLPGLAGGPDEQFF. DNA of the CDR3: TGTGCCAGCAGCTTATTACCGGGACTAGCGGGAGGGCCCGATGAGCAGTTCTTC.

This clone was counted between two and nine times. The CDR3 DNA follows: TGTGCCAGCAGCTTGTCTGGCGGGAGGACAGATACGCAGTATTTT. Translation gives CASSLSGGRTDTQYF. The chain has TRBV5-4 and TRBJ2-3, with 8 bases identical to TRBD2. The V gene end was trimmed by 1 base and the J gene end by 3 bases; junction bases not matched to a gene: 4. The CDR3 has 15 amino acids. Germline assignment: CDR1 SGHNT and CDR2 YYREEE (reference sequence).

The chain combines TRBV2 with TRBJ2-3, with TRBD2 identical over 7 bases. The CDR3 spans 15 residues. V lost 6 bases and J lost 0; bases outside the gene matches: 6. Per the germline V gene, CDR1 is SNHLY and CDR2 is FYNNEI. The CDR3 DNA reads TGTGCCAGCAGCCCTAGCGGCCTTAGCACAGATACGCAGTATTTT. Encoded protein: CASSPSGLSTDTQYF.

The genes are TRBV7-2 and TRBJ2-5, with D possibly being TRBD2 (7 bases). Germline lookup yields CDR1 SGHTA and CDR2 FQGNSA. This CDR3 is 14 amino acids long. Trimming pared 5 bases from V and 4 bases from J, leaving 14 bases between. This CDR3 reads CASSPGGQGETQYF. In DNA, the CDR3 is TGTGCCAGCAGCCCCGGGGGGCAGGGAGAGACCCAGTACTTC.

This clone was picked up one time. The gene calls are TRBV12-3 or TRBV12-4 and TRBJ1-2; 7 bases agree with TRBD1. This CDR3 has 13 residues. The V and J ends lost 5 bases and 4 bases, in that order; junction bases with no gene match: 4. As DNA, the CDR3 is TGTGCCAGCAGTGTGGGACAGAGCTATGGCTACACCTTC. Its protein product is CASSVGQSYGYTF.